A single sample gave rise to the 27 T cell receptor beta chains below, sequenced in a study of OX40 agonist ivuxolimab in advanced cancers. TCRdb's copy holds only in-frame clones and misses some; the assay was immunoSEQ multiplex PCR. This repertoire shows around 94,000 clones, about 92% found once; its top ten account for about 3.4%. The sequencing used CD4+ or CD8+ T cells sorted from blood, collected in a trial of the OX40 agonist ivuxolimab. These receptors originate from an adult with an advanced solid tumor such as melanoma, head and neck, liver or kidney cancer.

The CDR3 loop reads CASSRGVSYEQYF. Written as DNA, the CDR3 is TGTGCCAGCAGCCGAGGGGTCTCCTACGAGCAGTACTTC. This rearrangement joins TRBV5-6 to TRBJ2-7; possibly TRBD1 or TRBD2 for D (5 bases each). The CDR3 runs 13 residues. With 4 bases removed from V and 0 bases from J, the gap between germline ends came to 8 bases. CDR1 and CDR2 (germline): SGHDT, YYEEEE.

Written as DNA, the CDR3 is TGTGCCAGCTTTTCCGGACTACGCACAGATACGCAGTATTTT. This codes for CASFSGLRTDTQYF. V and J are TRBV27 and TRBJ2-3; weak D call: TRBD2 (6 bases). The V gene's germline CDR1 is MNHEY and CDR2 SMNVEV (reference sequence). There are 14 residues in the CDR3. Trimming took 8 bases from V and 1 from J, leaving 13 bases between them.

V gene TRBV7-9 combines with J gene TRBJ1-1; D gene ambiguous. CDR3 length: 14 amino acids. Germline CDR1 reads SEHNR; CDR2 reads FQNEAQ (reference sequence). Trimming pared 4 bases from V and 7 bases from J, leaving 16 bases between. For the CDR3, the DNA is TGTGCCAGCAGCTCCCCCATCGACGGGTATGAAGCTTTCTTT. This gives the protein CASSSPIDGYEAFF.

The chain joins TRBV9 to TRBJ2-2; possible D gene TRBD2, 6 bases. CDR1 is SGDLS, CDR2 YYNGEE, per germline. Trimming shortened V by 3 bases and J by 3 bases, and 15 bases separated the two germline ends. CDR3 length equals 16 residues. The CDR3 DNA sequence: TGTGCCAGCAGCGGTCGATGGGGGGACGACACCGGGGAGCTGTTTTTT. Translating gives CASSGRWGDDTGELFF.

This clone was seen only a few times. The gene calls are TRBV28 and TRBJ1-5; D is possibly TRBD1 (5 bases). Trimming pared 3 bases from V and 7 bases from J, leaving 7 bases between. The CDR3 runs to 12 residues. CDR1 and CDR2 from the germline V gene are MDHEN and SYDVKM. The CDR3 reads CASSFWGQPQHF. The CDR3 DNA is TGTGCCAGCAGTTTCTGGGGCCAGCCCCAGCATTTT.

This chain uses TRBV7-8 with TRBJ2-4; D is perhaps TRBD1 or TRBD2 (5 bases each). The ends were cut back, 5 bases at V and 1 base at J, with 12 bases in the middle. This CDR3 has 15 amino acids. Germline CDR1 and CDR2: SGHVS and FQNEAQ. The CDR3 nucleotides read TGTGCCAGCAGCGGGGGTGTCTCGGCCAAAAACATTCAGTACTTC. Its translation: CASSGGVSAKNIQYF.

The CDR3 bases are TGTGCCAGCAGCCAAGTTCCTGCCCGGGACCCAGATTCCGGGGAGCTGTTTTTT. Translating gives CASSQVPARDPDSGELFF. The chain has TRBV14 and TRBJ2-2, with D possibly called TRBD1 or TRBD2 (5 bases each). The V gene's germline CDR1 is SGHDN and CDR2 FVKESK. CDR3 length: 18 residues. Between the trimmed V and J ends, which lost 1 base and 6 bases, there was a span of 21 bases. The variable domain in full, with the rest retrieved from reference TRBV14 and TRBJ2-2, is EAGVTQFPSHSVIEKGQTVTLRCDPISGHDNLYWYRRVMGKEIKFLLHFVKESKQDESGMPNNRFLAERTGGTYSTLKVQPAELEDSGVYFCASSQVPARDPDSGELFFGEGSRLTVL.

This sequence joins TRBV27 and TRBJ2-7; D is unclear. CDR1 and CDR2 (germline): MNHEY, SMNVEV (reference sequence). Trimming removed 0 bases from V and 3 bases from J, with 0 bases in between. This CDR3 has 11 residues. CDR3 in amino acids: CASSLSYEQYF. The CDR3 region has the DNA TGTGCCAGCAGTTTATCCTACGAGCAGTACTTC.

The chain uses TRBV27 and TRBJ1-2; TRBD1 agrees at 7 bases. This CDR3 is built from 13 residues. Germline CDR1 and CDR2: MNHEY and SMNVEV (reference sequence). J was trimmed by 4 bases and V by 8 bases; bases with no gene match: 7. In nucleotides, the CDR3 is TGTGCCAGCGGAGGGGGCGCTGGCTATGGCTACACCTTC. Protein product: CASGGGAGYGYTF.

This sequence joins TRBV27 and TRBJ1-4; possibly TRBD1 for D (5 bases). Germline CDR1 and CDR2: MNHEY and SMNVEV (reference sequence). V lost 4 bases, J lost 4 bases, and 22 bases lay in between. This CDR3 comprises 18 residues. For the CDR3, the DNA is TGTGCCAGCAGTTCCCTCAGGGATACGGCGACAGTTAATGAAAAACTGTTTTTT. It codes for CASSSLRDTATVNEKLFF. Full variable domain (outside the CDR3, taken from reference TRBV27 and TRBJ1-4): EAQVTQNPRYLITVTGKKLTVTCSQNMNHEYMSWYRQDPGLGLRQIYYSMNVEVTDKGDVPEGYKVSRKEKRNFPLILESPSPNQTSLYFCASSSLRDTATVNEKLFFGSGTQLSVL.

This chain links TRBV6-1 with TRBJ2-7, with TRBD1 matching over 7 bases. The germline V gene has CDR1 MNHNS and CDR2 SASEGT. This CDR3 region has 13 residues. After removal of 6 bases from V and 2 bases from J, the junction contained 4 bases not matched to a gene. The CDR3: CASSQTGTYEQYF. The CDR3 region has the DNA TGTGCCAGCAGCCAGACAGGGACCTACGAGCAGTACTTC.

This chain connects TRBV28 to TRBJ1-6, with TRBD1 as a possible D gene (5 bases). The CDR3 consists of 15 residues. Germline CDR1 reads MDHEN; CDR2 reads SYDVKM. With 7 bases removed from V and 0 bases from J, the gap between germline ends came to 10 bases. CDR3 in DNA: TGTGCCAGCATGGGACTTAGCTCCTATAATTCACCCCTCCACTTT. As protein: CASMGLSSYNSPLHF.

The chain links TRBV27 to TRBJ1-1; D not resolved. This CDR3 is 13 amino acids long. V was trimmed by 3 bases and J by 1 base, leaving 6 bases between them. The V gene's germline CDR1 is MNHEY and CDR2 SMNVEV (reference sequence). CDR3 nucleotides: TGTGCCAGCAGTTTTAGAAGGAACACTGAAGCTTTCTTT. Translation gives CASSFRRNTEAFF.

In its sample, this clone was seen a few times. CDR3 amino acids: CAWTEGNTEAFF. CDR3 DNA: TGTGCCTGGACAGAGGGGAACACTGAAGCTTTCTTT. The J gene is TRBJ1-1, the V gene TRBV30; D is unresolved. V lost 4 bases and J lost 1, with 7 bases in between. The CDR3 contains 12 residues. Germline V CDR1 and CDR2: GTSNPN, SVGIG (reference sequence).

This clone was recorded once. This chain uses TRBV5-1 with TRBJ2-3; D gene uncertain. With 7 bases removed from V and 9 bases from J, the gap between germline ends came to 12 bases. The CDR3 covers 11 residues. Germline V CDR1 and CDR2: SGHRS, YFSETQ. The CDR3 loop reads CASRYGETQYF. In nucleotides, the CDR3 is TGCGCCAGCCGGTATGGTGAGACGCAGTATTTT.

This clone has a single count. The chain is built from TRBV11-2 and TRBJ2-3; 9 positions agree with TRBD1. Germline V lookup: CDR1 SGHAT, CDR2 FQNNGV. Trimming removed 6 bases from V and 1 base from J; junction bases left unmatched: 8. The CDR3 is 16 residues long. This chain's CDR3 is CASSAARTGGTDTQYF. The CDR3 DNA sequence: TGTGCCAGCAGTGCGGCGAGGACAGGGGGCACAGATACGCAGTATTTT.

This chain connects TRBV6-6 to TRBJ1-1; a possible D gene is TRBD1 (5 bases). The CDR3 runs 16 residues. Between the trimmed V and J ends, which lost 7 bases and 5 bases, there was a span of 23 bases. The germline gives CDR1 MNHNY, CDR2 SVGAGI (reference sequence). The CDR3 region has the DNA TGTGCCAGCATCGACCCCTCAGGGTTTACATATACTGAAGCTTTCTTT. It is translated as CASIDPSGFTYTEAFF.

This chain joins TRBV4-1 and TRBJ2-1; tentatively, D is TRBD2 (6 bases). Trimming stripped 2 bases from V and 8 bases from J, with 13 bases between. This CDR3 contains 14 residues. Germline CDR1 and CDR2: MGHRA and YSYEKL. CDR3 protein: CASSQLGGTDEQFF. The CDR3 bases are TGCGCCAGCAGCCAACTCGGCGGGACCGATGAGCAGTTCTTC.

CDR3 in DNA: TGTGCCAGCAGTTCCCTCAATGAGCAGTTCTTC. Translated: CASSSLNEQFF. The chain couples TRBV27 to TRBJ2-1; D ambiguous. Trimming left V 4 bases short and J 6 bases short, with 4 bases between. Germline V gene data show CDR1 as MNHEY and CDR2 as SMNVEV (reference sequence). This CDR3 comprises 11 residues.

The rearrangement joins TRBV4-1 to TRBJ2-1, with D possibly matching TRBD2 (7 bases). V shed 3 bases and J shed 8 bases, with 11 bases lying between them. Germline CDR1 MGHRA, CDR2 YSYEKL. This CDR3 has 13 residues. CDR3 amino acids: CASSHRGGDEQFF. The CDR3 DNA reads as TGCGCCAGCAGCCACCGAGGGGGGGATGAGCAGTTCTTC.

The chain joins TRBV6-1 to TRBJ2-7; D is possibly TRBD2 (6 bases). V lost 7 bases and J 6 bases, leaving 19 bases between the germline ends. CDR3 length equals 14 residues. Germline V CDR1 and CDR2: MNHNS, SASEGT. For the CDR3, the DNA is TGTGCCAGCATGACCGGGGTCGGGAGAGGCGAGCAGTACTTC. It encodes CASMTGVGRGEQYF.

The chain couples TRBV5-4 to TRBJ2-2, with no clear D. The CDR3 has 12 residues. Germline V CDR1 and CDR2: SGHNT, YYREEE (reference sequence). Trimming cost V 0 bases and J 7 bases, with 4 bases left between them. CDR3: CASSLGGGELFF. CDR3 DNA: TGTGCCAGCAGCTTGGGCGGCGGGGAGCTGTTTTTT. Looking up the rest from reference TRBV5-4 and TRBJ2-2 gives the full variable domain: ETGVTQSPTHLIKTRGQQVTLRCSSQSGHNTVSWYQQALGQGPQFIFQYYREEENGRGNFPPRFSGLQFPNYSSELNVNALELDDSALYLCASSLGGGELFFGEGSRLTVL.

The chain joins TRBV4-2 to TRBJ1-2; no clear D gene. Germline V gene lookup returns CDR1 LGHNA and CDR2 YNFKEQ. V was trimmed by 3 bases and J by 1 base, leaving 9 bases between them. The CDR3 runs 14 residues. CDR3 DNA sequence: TGTGCCAGCAGCCACCCAGAGGTTAACTATGGCTACACCTTC. Protein product: CASSHPEVNYGYTF.

This sequence joins TRBV27 and TRBJ1-6; 10 bases are shared with TRBD1. V gave up 6 bases and J gave up 14 bases; unmatched junction bases: 10. Germline CDR1 reads MNHEY; CDR2 reads SMNVEV (reference sequence). CDR3 length: 14 amino acids. The CDR3 region is CASSVGQGWESLHF. CDR3 bases: TGTGCCAGCAGCGTGGGACAGGGGTGGGAATCCCTCCACTTT.

A few counts support this clone. The CDR3 DNA reads TGTGCCAGCAGTCGGGTCCGATCGCCCCAGCATTTT. Amino acids: CASSRVRSPQHF. The chain employs TRBV2 and TRBJ1-5; D is uncertain. The V end was cut by 5 bases, the J end by 9 bases, with 11 bases between. Germline lookup yields CDR1 SNHLY and CDR2 FYNNEI. The CDR3 covers 12 residues.

The chain uses TRBV5-1 and TRBJ2-1; TRBD1 matches 7 bases. The CDR3 loop spans 11 amino acids. V was clipped by 9 bases and J by 7 bases; unmatched bases: 4. Germline V CDR1 and CDR2: SGHRS, YFSETQ. The CDR3 reads CATYRGNEQFF. In nucleotides, the CDR3 is TGCGCCACCTACAGGGGAAATGAGCAGTTCTTC.

A word on this clone: Mismatch with germline at one junction end may stem from a read error. The CDR3 protein is CASSLEGTSEPF. The CDR3 DNA follows: TGTGCCAGCAGCTTAGAGGGGACTTCGGAGCCCTTC. This sequence joins TRBV7-9 and TRBJ1-2; the D gene is possibly TRBD1 (5 bases). This CDR3 has 12 amino acids. Germline loops: CDR1 SEHNR, CDR2 FQNEAQ (reference sequence).